The 13 T cell receptor beta chains given below trace back to one sample, sequenced in a study of PD-1 blockade in classical Hodgkin lymphoma. Specified time point: cycle 4 day 1 (C4D1), after six to seven weeks of nivolumab. Exposure to brentuximab vedotin varied, and each patient had relapsed following autologous stem cell transplantation. Clones were sequenced by immunoSEQ multiplex PCR, and TCRdb holds only the in-frame ones, with some missing. This sample yields approximately 65,000 clones, of which about 89% are seen a single time; 10% belongs to the top ten. This sample comprised peripheral blood mononuclear cells (PBMCs), obtained before the fourth cycle of nivolumab. The receptors derive from a human donor with classical Hodgkin lymphoma.

The chain has TRBV5-6 and TRBJ1-3, with D hard to call. Trimming pared 1 base from V and 4 bases from J, leaving 9 bases between. This CDR3 comprises 14 residues. Germline assignment: CDR1 SGHDT and CDR2 YYEEEE. The CDR3 here is CASSLPGEGNTIYF. CDR3 nucleotide sequence: TGTGCCAGCAGCTTGCCAGGAGAAGGAAACACCATATATTTT.

The chain employs TRBV5-6 and TRBJ1-1; D is ambiguous. This CDR3 has 11 residues. CDR1 SGHDT and CDR2 YYEEEE come from the germline V gene. V was shortened by 2 bases and J by 4 bases, with 3 bases between the two germline ends. CDR3 nucleotides: TGTGCCAGCAGCTTCTTCACTGAAGCTTTCTTT. It translates to CASSFFTEAFF.

The chain couples TRBV6-1 to TRBJ1-1; D is uncertain. The CDR3 consists of 14 residues. The V gene lost 6 bases and the J gene lost 7 bases, with 18 bases spanning the gap. In germline, CDR1 is MNHNS, CDR2 SASEGT. Here the CDR3 DNA reads TGTGCCAGCAGCCTCCGCACTACCGAGGGTGAAGCTTTCTTT. Translated: CASSLRTTEGEAFF.

The rearrangement joins TRBV5-6 to TRBJ2-3; D gene uncertain. V was shortened by 1 base and J by 2 bases, with 14 bases between the two germline ends. CDR1 is SGHDT and CDR2 is YYEEEE in the germline V gene. The CDR3 extends over 16 amino acids. The CDR3 region is CASSLQRSPYTDTQYF. The CDR3 DNA reads as TGTGCCAGCAGCTTGCAACGATCTCCTTACACAGATACGCAGTATTTT.

The rearrangement uses TRBV19 and TRBJ1-3, with 8 bases matching TRBD1. The CDR3 contains 15 residues. Germline lookup yields CDR1 LNHDA and CDR2 SQIVND (reference sequence). V dropped 8 bases and J dropped 2; count of bases not matched to a gene: 8. The CDR3 DNA reads TGTGCCAGTTCCGGACAGGGTTTGGCTGGAAACACCATATATTTT. It codes for CASSGQGLAGNTIYF.

As to this clone: One end of the junction fails to match germline, which may point to a read error. This chain connects TRBV29-1 to TRBJ1-4; D is ambiguous. Germline values: CDR1 SQVTM, CDR2 ANQGSEA. The CDR3 contains 13 residues. In DNA form, the CDR3 reads TGCAGCGTTCTCGGACTATCTAATGAGAAACTGTTTTTT. This sequence encodes CSVLGLSNEKLFF.

This rearrangement joins TRBV13 to TRBJ1-3; tentatively, D is TRBD1 (6 bases). There are 15 residues in the CDR3. From germline, CDR1 is PRHDT and CDR2 FYEKMQ (reference sequence). With 6 bases removed from V and 5 bases from J, the gap between germline ends came to 17 bases. The CDR3 DNA sequence: TGTGCCAGCAGACAGCTACAGGGCCCCAGAAACACCATATATTTT. It encodes CASRQLQGPRNTIYF. The complete variable domain, with remaining parts taken from reference TRBV13 and TRBJ1-3, reads AAGVIQSPRHLIKEKRETATLKCYPIPRHDTVYWYQQGPGQDPQFLISFYEKMQSDKGSIPDRFSAQQFSDYHSELNMSSLELGDSALYFCASRQLQGPRNTIYFGEGSWLTVV.

This rearrangement joins TRBV7-2 to TRBJ2-7; D remains ambiguous. The CDR3 has 16 residues. The germline V and J ends were trimmed by 1 base and 7 bases, with 20 bases remaining between them. Germline V gene data show CDR1 as SGHTA and CDR2 as FQGNSA. CDR3 residues: CASSLGSGPRVWEQYF. CDR3 in DNA: TGTGCCAGCAGCTTAGGGTCAGGCCCTCGGGTTTGGGAGCAGTACTTC.

The chain joins TRBV2 to TRBJ1-2, with unresolved D. V gave up 1 base and J gave up 7 bases, with 19 bases separating them. The CDR3 runs 16 residues. Germline assignment: CDR1 SNHLY and CDR2 FYNNEI. CDR3 residues: CASSEGVWEEVFGYTF. The CDR3 nucleotides are TGTGCCAGCAGTGAAGGGGTCTGGGAGGAGGTCTTTGGCTACACCTTC.

The genes are TRBV11-2 and TRBJ1-2, with TRBD1 identical over 9 bases. The junction had 9 bases not matched to a gene; V was cut back by 5 bases and J by 5 bases. This CDR3 comprises 15 residues. Looked up from germline, CDR1 is SGHAT and CDR2 is FQNNGV. CDR3 in amino acids: CASSRGTGYNYGYTF. Here the CDR3 DNA reads TGTGCCAGCAGCCGGGGGACAGGGTATAATTATGGCTACACCTTC.

This sequence joins TRBV2 and TRBJ2-7; D ambiguous. The CDR3 sequence is 13 residues long. V lost 4 bases and J lost 4, with 11 bases in between. Germline loops: CDR1 SNHLY, CDR2 FYNNEI. The CDR3 here is CASSGITTYEQYF. In DNA form, the CDR3 reads TGTGCCAGCAGTGGGATCACCACATACGAGCAGTACTTC.

J is TRBJ2-3 and V is TRBV12-5, with a tentative D call TRBD2 (5 bases). Germline V CDR1 and CDR2: LGHNT, FRNRAP. The CDR3 is 14 residues long. Trimming removed 7 bases from V and 2 bases from J, with 13 bases in between. The CDR3 DNA reads TGTGCTAGTGCCTCGGGAAGTCCCACAGATACGCAGTATTTT. Protein: CASASGSPTDTQYF. The full variable domain, in which reference TRBV12-5 and TRBJ2-3 provide the parts outside the CDR3, is DARVTQTPRHKVTEMGQEVTMRCQPILGHNTVFWYRQTMMQGLELLAYFRNRAPLDDSGMPKDRFSAEMPDATLATLKIQPSEPRDSAVYFCASASGSPTDTQYFGPGTRLTVL.

J is TRBJ2-5 and V is TRBV10-3; 9 nucleotides align to TRBD1. The CDR3 sequence is 17 residues long. Germline V lookup: CDR1 ENHRY, CDR2 SYGVKD. The V segment lost 3 bases and the J segment 5 bases; nucleotides outside the gene matches: 13. The CDR3 protein is CAISDSRGQGGPETQYF. CDR3 bases: TGTGCCATCAGTGATTCGAGGGGACAGGGAGGGCCGGAGACCCAGTACTTC.